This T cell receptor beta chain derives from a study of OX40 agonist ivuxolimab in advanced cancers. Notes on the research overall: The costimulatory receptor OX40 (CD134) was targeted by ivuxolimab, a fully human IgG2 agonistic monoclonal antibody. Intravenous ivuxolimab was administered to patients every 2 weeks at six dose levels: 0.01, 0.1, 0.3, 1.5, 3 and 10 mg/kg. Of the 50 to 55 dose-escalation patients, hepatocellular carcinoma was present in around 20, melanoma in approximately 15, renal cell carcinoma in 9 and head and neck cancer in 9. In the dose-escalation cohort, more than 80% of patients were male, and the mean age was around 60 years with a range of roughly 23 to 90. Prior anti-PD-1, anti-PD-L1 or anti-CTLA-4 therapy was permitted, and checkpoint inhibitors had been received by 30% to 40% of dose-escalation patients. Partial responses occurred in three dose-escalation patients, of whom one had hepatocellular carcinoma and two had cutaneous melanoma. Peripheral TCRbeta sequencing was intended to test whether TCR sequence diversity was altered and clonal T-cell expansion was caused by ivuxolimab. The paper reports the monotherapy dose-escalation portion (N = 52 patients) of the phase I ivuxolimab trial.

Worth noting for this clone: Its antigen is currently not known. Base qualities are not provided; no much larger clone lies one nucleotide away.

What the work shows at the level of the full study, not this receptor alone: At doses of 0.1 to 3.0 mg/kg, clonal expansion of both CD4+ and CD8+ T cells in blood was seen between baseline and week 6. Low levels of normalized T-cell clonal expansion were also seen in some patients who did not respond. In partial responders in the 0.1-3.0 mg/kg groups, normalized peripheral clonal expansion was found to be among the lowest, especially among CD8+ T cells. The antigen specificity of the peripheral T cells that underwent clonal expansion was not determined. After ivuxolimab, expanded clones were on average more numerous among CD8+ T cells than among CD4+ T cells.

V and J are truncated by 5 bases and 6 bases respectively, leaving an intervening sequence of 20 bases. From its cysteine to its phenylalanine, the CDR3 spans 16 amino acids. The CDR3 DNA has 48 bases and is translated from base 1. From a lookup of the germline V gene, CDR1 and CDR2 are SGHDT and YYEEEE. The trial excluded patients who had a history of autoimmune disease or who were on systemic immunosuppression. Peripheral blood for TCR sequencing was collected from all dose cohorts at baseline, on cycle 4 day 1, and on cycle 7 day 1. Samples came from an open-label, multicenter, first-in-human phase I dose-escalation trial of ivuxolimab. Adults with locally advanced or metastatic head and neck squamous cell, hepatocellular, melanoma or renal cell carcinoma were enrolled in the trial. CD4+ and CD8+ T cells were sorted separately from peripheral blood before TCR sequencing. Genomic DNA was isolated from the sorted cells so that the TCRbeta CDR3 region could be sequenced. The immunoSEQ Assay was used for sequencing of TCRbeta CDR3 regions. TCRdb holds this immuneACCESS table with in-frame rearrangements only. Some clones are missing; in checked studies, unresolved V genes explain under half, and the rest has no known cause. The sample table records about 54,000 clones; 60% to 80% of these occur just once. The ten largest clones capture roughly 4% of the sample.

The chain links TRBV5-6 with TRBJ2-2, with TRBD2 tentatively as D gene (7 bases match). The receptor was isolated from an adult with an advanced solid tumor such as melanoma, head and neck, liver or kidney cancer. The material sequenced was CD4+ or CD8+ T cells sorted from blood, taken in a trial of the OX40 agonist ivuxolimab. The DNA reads TGTGCCAGCAGGACCCGGCCATGGGGGGGCCCCGGGGAGCTGTTTTTT. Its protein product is CASRTRPWGGPGELFF.